These 20 T cell receptor beta chains share one sample of origin, sequenced in a study of blood T cells in healthy people across ages (dated by TCRdb to the mid-2010s). Library prep was done by 5' RACE. Sequencing instrument: Illumina HiSeq 2500. A second about 7 to 12 cycle PCR used a sample-barcoded 5' primer and a J-beta primer mix. Clones were called with MiXCR by TCRdb after fastp trimmed the public reads at Q25, and only in-frame beta chains were retained. Rows with one shared CDR3 protein collapse into an entry with the most common genes and DNA. Across this sample there are roughly 1,500,000 distinct CDR3 sequences, with approximately 42% seen only once. Of the sample, 7% to 9.5% is held by the ten largest clones. The sample consisted of blood. Receptors were obtained from a young woman in good health.

The V call is TRBV20-1, the J call TRBJ2-7, with 7 nucleotides matching TRBD2. The V and J ends lost 1 base and 4 bases, in that order; junction bases with no gene match: 4. The CDR3 spans 13 residues. Germline V lookup: CDR1 DFQATT, CDR2 SNEGSKA (reference sequence). The chain's CDR3 is CSARAGGKYEQYF. The CDR3 DNA reads TGCAGTGCTAGAGCGGGAGGAAAATACGAGCAGTACTTC.

The table lists this clonotype with a count of one. The chain links TRBV7-9 to TRBJ1-2; 8 bases match TRBD1. This CDR3 spans 17 amino acids. The J segment lost 4 bases and the V segment lost 2 bases, leaving 12 bases of the junction unmatched. Germline V lookup: CDR1 SEHNR, CDR2 FQNEAQ (reference sequence). The CDR3 DNA reads TGTGCCAGCAGCTTATGGTGGGCAGGGGGCGGATTCTATGGCTACACCTTC. Translating gives CASSLWWAGGGFYGYTF.

The CDR3 region has the DNA TGTGCCAGCAGCTTAACATCTCCTCCCTACAATGAGCAGTTCTTC. Its protein product is CASSLTSPPYNEQFF. The genes are TRBV11-3 and TRBJ2-1; D ambiguous. V shed 2 bases and J shed 2 bases, with 10 bases lying between them. This CDR3 has 15 residues. Germline V gene lookup returns CDR1 SGHNT and CDR2 YENEEA.

The chain links TRBV7-7 to TRBJ2-3; 7 bases fit TRBD1. Germline CDR1 reads SSHAT; CDR2 reads FNYEAQ (reference sequence). The junction had 6 bases not matched to a gene; V was cut back by 5 bases and J by 1 base. This CDR3 has 15 residues. The CDR3 protein is CASSLYGTGTDTQYF. The CDR3 DNA sequence: TGTGCCAGCAGCCTATATGGGACAGGCACAGATACGCAGTATTTT.

This clonotype appeared a few times. Its ends do not fully match the called genes, so a read error is possible. The genes are TRBV11-2 and TRBJ2-5; TRBD2 aligns across 8 bases. Per the germline V gene, CDR1 is SGHAT and CDR2 is FQNNGV. The CDR3 contains 13 residues. CDR3 DNA: TGTGCCAGCAGCTTAGGCCAAGCGGGAGAGCAGTACTTT. This translates into CASSLGQAGEQYF.

This CDR3 is CSAPRRGSDNEQFF. Written as DNA, the CDR3 is TGCAGTGCGCCACGGCGAGGTTCCGACAATGAGCAGTTCTTC. V gene TRBV20-1 combines with J gene TRBJ2-1; no clear D. V gave up 6 bases and J gave up 5 bases, with 17 bases separating them. The CDR3 runs to 14 residues. Germline V gene data show CDR1 as DFQATT and CDR2 as SNEGSKA (reference sequence).

The gene calls are TRBV6-2 or TRBV6-3 and TRBJ1-1, with 10 bases lining up with TRBD1. V was clipped by 4 bases and J by 4 bases; unmatched bases: 15. The germline gives CDR1 MNHEY, CDR2 SVGEGT. The CDR3 loop spans 18 amino acids. CDR3 residues: CASSFQIRDRGSSTEAFF. The CDR3 coding sequence is TGTGCCAGCAGTTTCCAAATCCGGGACAGGGGATCGAGCACTGAAGCTTTCTTT.

This clonotype was observed a handful of times. The rearrangement links TRBV28 to TRBJ2-7, with 9 bases matching TRBD2. Germline CDR1 and CDR2: MDHEN and SYDVKM. The V segment lost 6 bases and the J segment 1 base; nucleotides outside the gene matches: 7. The length of the CDR3 is 15 residues. The CDR3 sequence: CASSGTSLISYEQYF. The DNA for the CDR3 is TGTGCCAGCAGCGGGACTAGCCTGATTTCCTACGAGCAGTACTTC. Drawing the rest from reference TRBV28 and TRBJ2-7, the complete variable domain is DVKVTQSSRYLVKRTGEKVFLECVQDMDHENMFWYRQDPGLGLRLIYFSYDVKMKEKGDIPEGYSVSREKKERFSLILESASTNQTSMYLCASSGTSLISYEQYFGPGTRLTVT.

For this clonotype: A much bigger clone sits one base away, suggesting this may be a read error. V and J are TRBV9 and TRBJ2-1, with D maybe TRBD2 (5 bases). The DNA end is more similar to TRBJ2-7, so the J call may be wrong. The CDR3 has 15 residues. Germline assignment: CDR1 SGDLS and CDR2 YYNGEE. This CDR3 is CASSASGGLYNEQYF. In nucleotides, the CDR3 is TGTGCCAGCAGCGCAAGCGGCGGGCTATACAATGAGCAGTACTTC.

This clonotype was found a few times. The genes are TRBV7-9 and TRBJ2-5; possibly TRBD1 for D (6 bases). Germline values: CDR1 SEHNR, CDR2 FQNEAQ (reference sequence). This CDR3 has 17 residues. Deletions cut 5 bases from V and 2 bases from J, with 21 bases between. This CDR3 reads CASSPVGGGSLQETQYF. CDR3 sequence (DNA): TGTGCCAGCAGCCCGGTTGGTGGGGGCAGTTTACAAGAGACCCAGTACTTC.

The chain joins TRBV24-1 to TRBJ1-5, with a tentative D call TRBD1 (5 bases). This CDR3 comprises 13 residues. Germline V gene lookup returns CDR1 KGHDR and CDR2 SFDVKD. Deletions cut 3 bases from V and 8 bases from J, with 10 bases between. The CDR3 reads CATSDRGPEPQHF. Written as DNA, the CDR3 is TGTGCCACCAGTGATAGGGGACCCGAGCCCCAGCATTTT.

The chain carries TRBV4-1 and TRBJ2-7; tentatively, D is TRBD2 (6 bases). With 2 bases removed from V and 2 bases from J, the gap between germline ends came to 13 bases. The V gene's germline CDR1 is MGHRA and CDR2 YSYEKL. There are 15 residues in the CDR3. The CDR3 spells CASSQHLAETYEQYF. The CDR3 nucleotides are TGCGCCAGCAGCCAACACTTAGCGGAGACCTACGAGCAGTACTTC.

About this clonotype: One junction end disagrees with the germline gene, perhaps due to a read error. The J gene is TRBJ2-3, the V gene TRBV6-1; D is ambiguous. CDR1 and CDR2 (germline): MNHNS, SASEGT. This CDR3 has 14 residues. CDR3 nucleotides: TGTGCCACCAGTGAAGTCGCAAACACAGATACGCAGTATTTT. Amino acid sequence: CATSEVANTDTQYF.

The chain couples TRBV20-1 to TRBJ2-1, with D hard to call. Germline V gives CDR1 DFQATT, CDR2 SNEGSKA (reference sequence). The V end was cut by 7 bases, the J end by 9 bases, with 16 bases between. The CDR3 has 12 residues. CDR3 amino acids: CSGSDGASEQFF. The CDR3 nucleotides are TGCAGTGGTTCGGACGGAGCCAGTGAGCAGTTCTTC.

This clonotype has just a few counts. The junction departs from germline at one end; a sequencing error may be responsible. V and J are TRBV11-2 and TRBJ2-4; 11 bases match TRBD2. The DNA matches TRBJ2-7 better at its end, which makes the J call doubtful. This CDR3 comprises 17 residues. The germline V gene has CDR1 SGHAT and CDR2 FQNNGV. In DNA, the CDR3 is TGTGCCAGCAGCTTAGATCTGACTAGCGGGACTTCCTCCGAGCAGTACTTC. Protein product: CASSLDLTSGTSSEQYF.

The chain couples TRBV14 to TRBJ1-2; D unresolved. This CDR3 is 16 amino acids long. Germline CDR1 and CDR2: SGHDN and FVKESK. V lost 4 bases to trimming and J lost 6 bases, with 21 bases between them. CDR3 amino acids: CASSLFDARENDGYTF. The DNA for the CDR3 is TGTGCCAGCAGCCTTTTTGACGCTCGGGAGAACGATGGCTACACCTTC.

The V and J genes are TRBV9 and TRBJ2-5; 13 positions agree with TRBD2. V shed 4 bases, J shed 4 bases, and the junction held 7 bases outside the gene matches. The germline V gene encodes CDR1 SGDLS and CDR2 YYNGEE. This CDR3 contains 16 residues. The CDR3 coding sequence is TGTGCCAGCAGCCTCGGACTAGCGGGGGAGGGAGAGACCCAGTACTTC. Amino acids: CASSLGLAGEGETQYF.

This clonotype has a handful of counts. This chain connects TRBV29-1 to TRBJ2-7; TRBD2 might be the D (5 bases). This CDR3 contains 15 residues. Germline CDR1 reads SQVTM; CDR2 reads ANQGSEA. The V end was cut by 0 bases, the J end by 0 bases, with 12 bases between. The CDR3: CSVEEYAGFSYEQYF. The CDR3 nucleotides are TGCAGCGTTGAAGAATATGCGGGCTTCTCCTACGAGCAGTACTTC.

In its sample, this clonotype was seen a few times. The V call is TRBV6-4, the J call TRBJ1-2, with TRBD1 matching 7 bases. This CDR3 has 15 residues. Germline V gene data show CDR1 as MRHNA and CDR2 as SNTAGT. J gave up 5 bases and V 1 base, and 7 bases lay outside the gene matches. The CDR3 nucleotides read TGTGCCAGCAGTGACTATTCGACAGGGACGTATGGCTACACCTTC. This gives the protein CASSDYSTGTYGYTF.

The chain couples TRBV29-1 to TRBJ1-2; D not certain. V was trimmed by 0 bases and J by 6 bases, leaving 5 bases between them. Germline CDR1 and CDR2: SQVTM and ANQGSEA. The CDR3 sequence is 11 residues long. The CDR3 loop reads CSVEDPNGYTF. The DNA for the CDR3 is TGCAGCGTTGAAGATCCTAATGGCTACACCTTC. Complete variable domain (other parts from reference TRBV29-1 and TRBJ1-2): SAVISQKPSRDICQRGTSLTIQCQVDSQVTMMFWYRQQPGQSLTLIATANQGSEATYESGFVIDKFPISRPNLTFSTLTVSNMSPEDSSIYLCSVEDPNGYTFGSGTRLTVV.